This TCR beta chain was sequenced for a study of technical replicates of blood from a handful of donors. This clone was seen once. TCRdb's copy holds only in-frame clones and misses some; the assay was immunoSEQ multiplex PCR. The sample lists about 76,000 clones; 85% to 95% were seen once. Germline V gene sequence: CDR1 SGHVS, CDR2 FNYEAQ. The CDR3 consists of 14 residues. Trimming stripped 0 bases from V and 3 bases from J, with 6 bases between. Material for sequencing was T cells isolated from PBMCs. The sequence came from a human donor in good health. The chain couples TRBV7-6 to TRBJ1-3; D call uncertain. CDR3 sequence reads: CASSLAEYGNTIYF. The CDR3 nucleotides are TGTGCCAGCAGCTTAGCCGAGTATGGAAACACCATATATTTT.